The T cell receptor beta chain described here comes from a study of blood T cell repertoires in COVID-19. Profiled with immunoSEQ multiplex PCR; TCRdb holds only in-frame clones, not every one. The sample lists about 140,000 clones; roughly 80% were seen once. V was cut by 5 bases and J by 3 bases, with 11 bases left in between. Germline-derived CDR1 and CDR2 are MNHEY and SMNVEV (reference sequence). The CDR3 sequence is 14 residues long. The rearrangement uses TRBV27 and TRBJ2-1; D is perhaps TRBD2 (6 bases). Material: peripheral blood. The receptor comes from a woman of 80 years or more with acute or convalescent COVID-19. For the CDR3, the DNA is TGTGCCAGCAGTACGGGGGTTCGCTACAATGAGCAGTTCTTC. As protein: CASSTGVRYNEQFF.